Here is one TCR beta chain with its context. Its specificity is not known. The data stem from a study of circulating CD8 cells and anti-PD-1 response in melanoma. Study outcomes and limitations: No tumor material was available, so peptide assays assessed reactivity.

TCR libraries were prepared from about 16 ng of total RNA with the QIAseq Immune Repertoire TCR panel. TCRdb reprocessed the reads with MiXCR, giving one entry per CDR3 protein. The sample carries several hundred distinct CDR3 sequences, 5.5% to 7.5% recorded once. Four subsets defined by PD-1 and/or TIGIT were sorted from live CD3+CD8+TCRalphabeta+ cells. The CDR3 covers 16 residues. V lost 4 bases and J lost 0, with 14 bases in between. Looked up from germline, CDR1 is MDHEN and CDR2 is SYDVKM. The chain links TRBV28 to TRBJ2-3; D call uncertain. Sequencing was performed on CD8+ T cells from PBMCs, taken at baseline or after one month of anti-PD-1 therapy (not recorded which). This sequence originates from a human donor with melanoma. The CDR3 DNA sequence: TGTGCCAGCAGTTCGTCTTCGACGGAGAGCACAGATACGCAGTATTTT. It specifies CASSSSSTESTDTQYF.